This T cell receptor (beta chain) was documented in a study of cytomegalovirus exposure and HLA in healthy donors. This table comes from immunoSEQ multiplex PCR, and its TCRdb copy is limited to in-frame clones, with some not included. The table lists about 64,000 clones, around 95% of them singletons. Trimming removed 3 bases at V and 6 bases at J, with 18 bases between. The CDR3 covers 15 residues. The germline gives CDR1 SGHKS, CDR2 YYEKEE (reference sequence). About this clone itself: Its antigen is as yet unknown.

Findings and caveats of the study: Rarity held for most TCR sequences, but there were some public TCRs that occurred in many donors. Cytomegalovirus status was reportedly diagnosed by the classifier with high specificity and sensitivity. In the 120 validation repertoires, 94% of cluster scores exceeded 0, per a later analysis.

J is TRBJ1-2 and V is TRBV5-5; D unclear. The receptor was isolated from a woman under 30 in good health and CMV-seropositive. The sequenced sample consisted of PBMCs. The CDR3 is CASSSGRGRGNGYTF. CDR3 coding DNA: TGTGCCAGCAGCTCGGGGAGAGGGCGAGGGAATGGCTACACCTTC.